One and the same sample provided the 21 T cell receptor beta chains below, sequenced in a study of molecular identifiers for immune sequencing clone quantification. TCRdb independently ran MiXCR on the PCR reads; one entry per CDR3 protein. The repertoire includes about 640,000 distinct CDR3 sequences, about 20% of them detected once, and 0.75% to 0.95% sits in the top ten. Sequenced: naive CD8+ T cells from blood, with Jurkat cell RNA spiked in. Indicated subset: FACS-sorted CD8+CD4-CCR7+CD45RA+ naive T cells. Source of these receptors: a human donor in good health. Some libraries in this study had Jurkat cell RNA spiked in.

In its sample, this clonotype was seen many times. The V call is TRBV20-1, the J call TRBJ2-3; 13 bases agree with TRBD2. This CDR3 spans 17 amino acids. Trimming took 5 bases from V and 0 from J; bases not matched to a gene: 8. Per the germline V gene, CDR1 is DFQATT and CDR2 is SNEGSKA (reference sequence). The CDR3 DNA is TGCAGTGCTCCACGGACTAGCGGGGGCTACAGCACAGATACGCAGTATTTT. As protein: CSAPRTSGGYSTDTQYF.

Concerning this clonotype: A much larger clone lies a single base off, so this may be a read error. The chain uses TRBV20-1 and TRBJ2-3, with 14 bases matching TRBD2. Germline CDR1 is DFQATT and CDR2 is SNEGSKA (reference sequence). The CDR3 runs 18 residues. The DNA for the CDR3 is TGCGGTGCCAATTCGGGACTAGCGGGAGAAGCTGGCACAGATACGCAGTATTTT. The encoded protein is CGANSGLAGEAGTDTQYF.

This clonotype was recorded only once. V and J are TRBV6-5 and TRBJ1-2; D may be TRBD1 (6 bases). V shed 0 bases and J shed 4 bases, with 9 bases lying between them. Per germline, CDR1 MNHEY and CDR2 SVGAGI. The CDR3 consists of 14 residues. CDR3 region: CASSYSRGGYGYTF. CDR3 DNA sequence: TGTGCCAGCAGTTACTCGAGGGGGGGCTATGGCTACACCTTC.

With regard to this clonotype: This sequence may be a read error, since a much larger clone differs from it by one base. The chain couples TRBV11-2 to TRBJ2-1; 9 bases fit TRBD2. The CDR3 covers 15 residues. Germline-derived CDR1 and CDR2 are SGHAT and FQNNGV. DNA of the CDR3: TGTGCCAGCAGCTTATTTAGCGGGAGCTACAATGAGCGGTTCTTC. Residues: CASSLFSGSYNERFF.

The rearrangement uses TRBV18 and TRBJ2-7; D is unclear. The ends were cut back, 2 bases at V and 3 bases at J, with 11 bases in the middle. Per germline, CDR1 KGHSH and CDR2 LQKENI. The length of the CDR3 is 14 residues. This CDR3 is CASSPGPPGYEQYF. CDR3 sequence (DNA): TGTGCCAGCTCACCAGGCCCCCCCGGCTACGAGCAGTACTTC.

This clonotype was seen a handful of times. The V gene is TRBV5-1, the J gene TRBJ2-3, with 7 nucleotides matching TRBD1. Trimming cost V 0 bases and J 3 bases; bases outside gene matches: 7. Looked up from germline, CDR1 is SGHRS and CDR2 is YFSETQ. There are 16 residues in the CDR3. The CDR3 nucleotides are TGCGCCAGCAGCTTGGAGGGGGCTGGTTTAACAGATACGCAGTATTTT. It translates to CASSLEGAGLTDTQYF.

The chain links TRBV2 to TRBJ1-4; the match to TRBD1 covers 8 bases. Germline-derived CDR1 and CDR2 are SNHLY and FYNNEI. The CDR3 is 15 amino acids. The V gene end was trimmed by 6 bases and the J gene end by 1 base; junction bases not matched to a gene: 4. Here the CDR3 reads CASSQGAITNEKLFF. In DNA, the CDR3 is TGTGCCAGCAGCCAGGGGGCGATAACTAATGAAAAACTGTTTTTT.

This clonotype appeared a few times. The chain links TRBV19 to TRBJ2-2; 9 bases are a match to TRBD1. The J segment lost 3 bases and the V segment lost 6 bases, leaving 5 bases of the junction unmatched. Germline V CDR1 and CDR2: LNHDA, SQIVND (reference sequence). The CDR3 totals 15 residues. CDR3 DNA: TGTGCCAGTAGCCTTGACAGGGGGTACACCGGGGAGCTGTTTTTT. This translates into CASSLDRGYTGELFF.

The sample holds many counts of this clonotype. CDR3 loop: CASSQEAQYEQYF. CDR3 DNA: TGTGCCAGCAGCCAAGAAGCGCAGTACGAGCAGTACTTC. This chain connects TRBV7-9 to TRBJ2-7, with D uncertain. The CDR3 covers 13 residues. The V and J ends lost 5 bases and 4 bases respectively, with 12 bases between them. Germline V gives CDR1 SEHNR, CDR2 FQNEAQ (reference sequence).

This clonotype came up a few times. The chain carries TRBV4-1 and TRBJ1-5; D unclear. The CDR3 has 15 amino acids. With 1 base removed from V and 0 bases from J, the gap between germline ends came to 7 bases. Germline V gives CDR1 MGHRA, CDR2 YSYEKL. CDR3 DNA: TGCGCCAGCAGCCAAGTGAGGGATAGCAATCAGCCCCAGCATTTT. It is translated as CASSQVRDSNQPQHF.

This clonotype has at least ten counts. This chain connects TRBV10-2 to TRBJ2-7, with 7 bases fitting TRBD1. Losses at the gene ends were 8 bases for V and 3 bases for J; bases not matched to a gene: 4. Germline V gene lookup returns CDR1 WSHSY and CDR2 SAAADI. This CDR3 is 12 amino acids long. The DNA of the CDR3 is TGCGCCAGCCTAAGACAGGGCTACGAGCAGTACTTC. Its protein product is CASLRQGYEQYF.

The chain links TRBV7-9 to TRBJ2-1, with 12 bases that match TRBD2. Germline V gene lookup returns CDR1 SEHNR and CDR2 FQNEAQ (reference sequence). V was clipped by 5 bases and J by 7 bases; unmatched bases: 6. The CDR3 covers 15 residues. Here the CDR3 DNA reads TGTGCCAGCAGCCCGCGGACTAGCGGGACTAATGAGCAGTTCTTC. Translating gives CASSPRTSGTNEQFF.

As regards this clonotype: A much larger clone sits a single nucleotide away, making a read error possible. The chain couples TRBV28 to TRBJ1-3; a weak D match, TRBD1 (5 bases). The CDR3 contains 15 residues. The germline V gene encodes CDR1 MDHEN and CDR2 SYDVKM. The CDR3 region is CASSFRGEGGNAIYF. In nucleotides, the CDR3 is TGTGCCAGCAGTTTTCGGGGGGAAGGTGGAAACGCCATATATTTT.

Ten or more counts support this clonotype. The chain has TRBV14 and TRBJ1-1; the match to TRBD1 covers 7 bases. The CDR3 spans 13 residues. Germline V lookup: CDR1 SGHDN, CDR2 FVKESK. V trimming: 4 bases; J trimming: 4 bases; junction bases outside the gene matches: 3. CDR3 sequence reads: CASSRRDSTEAFF. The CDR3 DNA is TGTGCCAGCAGCCGGAGGGACAGCACTGAAGCTTTCTTT.

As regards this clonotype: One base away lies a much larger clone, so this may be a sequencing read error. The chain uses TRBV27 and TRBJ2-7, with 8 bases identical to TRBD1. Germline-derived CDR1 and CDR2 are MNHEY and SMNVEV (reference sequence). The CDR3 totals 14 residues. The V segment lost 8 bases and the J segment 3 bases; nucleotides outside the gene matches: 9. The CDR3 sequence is CASGSPTGDYEQYF. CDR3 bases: TGTGCCAGCGGGTCCCCGACAGGGGACTACGAGCAGTACTTC.

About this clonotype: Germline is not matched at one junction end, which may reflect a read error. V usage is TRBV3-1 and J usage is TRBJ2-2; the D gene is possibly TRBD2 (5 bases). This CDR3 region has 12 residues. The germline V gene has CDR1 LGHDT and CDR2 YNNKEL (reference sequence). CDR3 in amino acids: CASRWETGEPFF. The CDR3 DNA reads TGTGCCAGCAGATGGGAAACCGGGGAGCCGTTTTTT. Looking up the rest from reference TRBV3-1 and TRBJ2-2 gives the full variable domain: DTAVSQTPKYLVTQMGNDKSIKCEQNLGHDTMYWYKQDSKKFLKIMFSYNNKELIINETVPNRFSPKSPDKAHLNLHINSLELGDSAVYFCASRWETGEPFFGEGSRLTVL.

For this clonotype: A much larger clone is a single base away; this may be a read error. CDR3 nucleotide sequence: TGTGCCAGCAGCCAAGATTGGACTGACTATGGCTACACCTTC. Translated: CASSQDWTDYGYTF. V and J are TRBV14 and TRBJ1-2; the D is unclear. V was cut by 0 bases and J by 3 bases, with 8 bases left in between. Looked up from germline, CDR1 is SGHDN and CDR2 is FVKESK. CDR3 length equals 14 residues.

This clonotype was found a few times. The CDR3 sequence is CASSLTGRNSPLHF. In DNA form, the CDR3 reads TGTGCCAGCAGCTTGACAGGGAGAAATTCACCCCTCCACTTT. The chain combines TRBV13 with TRBJ1-6; 7 positions agree with TRBD1. Looked up from germline, CDR1 is PRHDT and CDR2 is FYEKMQ (reference sequence). V lost 3 bases, J lost 7 bases, and 3 bases stayed unmatched. This CDR3 region has 14 residues.

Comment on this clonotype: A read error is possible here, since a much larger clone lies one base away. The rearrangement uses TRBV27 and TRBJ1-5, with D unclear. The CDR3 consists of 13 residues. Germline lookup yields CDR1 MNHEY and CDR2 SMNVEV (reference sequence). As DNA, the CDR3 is TGTGCCAGTGGGGATTATAGCGATCAGCCCCAGCATTTT. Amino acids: CASGDYSDQPQHF.

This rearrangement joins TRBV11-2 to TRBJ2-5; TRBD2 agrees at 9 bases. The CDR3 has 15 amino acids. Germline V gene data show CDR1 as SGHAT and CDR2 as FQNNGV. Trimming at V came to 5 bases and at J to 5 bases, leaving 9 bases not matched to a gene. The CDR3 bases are TGTGCCAGCAGCATGGGGGCGGGGGGGTTGGAGACCCAGTACTTC. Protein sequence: CASSMGAGGLETQYF.

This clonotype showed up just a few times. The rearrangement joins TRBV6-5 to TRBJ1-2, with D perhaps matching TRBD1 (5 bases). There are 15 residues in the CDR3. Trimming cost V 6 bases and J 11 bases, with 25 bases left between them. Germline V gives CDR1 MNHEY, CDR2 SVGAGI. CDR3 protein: CASRPGVLDLWGYTF. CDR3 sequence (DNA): TGTGCCAGCAGACCTGGAGTCCTTGATCTATGGGGGTACACCTTC.